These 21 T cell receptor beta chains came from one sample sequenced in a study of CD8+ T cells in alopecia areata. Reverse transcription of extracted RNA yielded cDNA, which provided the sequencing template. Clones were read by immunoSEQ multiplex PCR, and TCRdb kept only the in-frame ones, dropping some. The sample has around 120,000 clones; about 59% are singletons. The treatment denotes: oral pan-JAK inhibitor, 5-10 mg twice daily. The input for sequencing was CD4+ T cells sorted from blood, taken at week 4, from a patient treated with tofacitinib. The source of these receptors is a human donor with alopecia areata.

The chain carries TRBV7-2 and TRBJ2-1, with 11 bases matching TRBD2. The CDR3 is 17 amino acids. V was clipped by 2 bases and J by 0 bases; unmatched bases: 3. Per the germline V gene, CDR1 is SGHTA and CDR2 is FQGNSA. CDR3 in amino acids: CASSLLGLAASYNEQFF. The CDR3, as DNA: TGTGCCAGCAGCTTATTGGGACTAGCGGCCTCCTACAATGAGCAGTTCTTC.

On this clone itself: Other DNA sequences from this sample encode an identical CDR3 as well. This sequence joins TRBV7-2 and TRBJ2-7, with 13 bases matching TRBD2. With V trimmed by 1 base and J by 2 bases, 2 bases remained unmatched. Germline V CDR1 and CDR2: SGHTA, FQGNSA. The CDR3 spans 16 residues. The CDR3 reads CASSLEGTSGTYEQYF. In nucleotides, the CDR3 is TGTGCCAGCAGCTTAGAGGGGACTAGCGGGACCTACGAGCAGTACTTC.

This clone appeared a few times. CDR3 in DNA: TGTGCCACCAGCACGGGACAGGCCTACCTTAACACCGGGGAGCTGTTTTTT. Its protein product is CATSTGQAYLNTGELFF. The rearrangement joins TRBV15 to TRBJ2-2, with 8 bases identical to TRBD1. With 4 bases clipped from V and 2 bases from J, the junction kept 9 bases outside the gene matches. This CDR3 comprises 17 residues. CDR1 is LNHNV and CDR2 is YYDKDF in the germline V gene (reference sequence).

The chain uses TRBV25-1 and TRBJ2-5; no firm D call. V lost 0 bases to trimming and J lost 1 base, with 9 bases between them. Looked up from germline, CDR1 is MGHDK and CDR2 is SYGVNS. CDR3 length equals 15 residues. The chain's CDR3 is CASSEYITVQETQYF. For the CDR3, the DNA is TGTGCCAGCAGTGAATATATAACAGTCCAAGAGACCCAGTACTTC.

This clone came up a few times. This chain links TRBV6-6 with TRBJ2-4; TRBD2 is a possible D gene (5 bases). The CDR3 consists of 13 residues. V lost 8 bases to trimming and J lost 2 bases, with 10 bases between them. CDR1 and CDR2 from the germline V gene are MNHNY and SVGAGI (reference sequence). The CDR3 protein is CASRRGSKNIQYF. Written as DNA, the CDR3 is TGTGCCAGCCGTCGGGGATCCAAAAACATTCAGTACTTC.

CDR3 residues: CASSPGDRVSGANVLTF. CDR3 in DNA: TGTGCCAGCAGCCCAGGGGATAGGGTCTCTGGGGCCAACGTCCTGACTTTC. V gene TRBV7-9 combines with J gene TRBJ2-6; D may be TRBD1 (6 bases). V was clipped by 5 bases and J by 0 bases, with 14 bases between them. Per the germline V gene, CDR1 is SEHNR and CDR2 is FQNEAQ (reference sequence). The CDR3 has 17 residues.

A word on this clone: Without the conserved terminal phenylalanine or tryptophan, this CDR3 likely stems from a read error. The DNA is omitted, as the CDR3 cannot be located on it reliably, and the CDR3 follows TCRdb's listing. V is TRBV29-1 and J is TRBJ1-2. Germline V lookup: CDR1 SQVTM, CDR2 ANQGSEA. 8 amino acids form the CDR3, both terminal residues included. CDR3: CSVEGPSG.

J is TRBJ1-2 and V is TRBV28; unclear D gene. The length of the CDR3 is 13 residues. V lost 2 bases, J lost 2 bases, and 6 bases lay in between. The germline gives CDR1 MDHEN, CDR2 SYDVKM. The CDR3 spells CASSLNTNYGYTF. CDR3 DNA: TGTGCCAGCAGTTTAAACACAAACTATGGCTACACCTTC.

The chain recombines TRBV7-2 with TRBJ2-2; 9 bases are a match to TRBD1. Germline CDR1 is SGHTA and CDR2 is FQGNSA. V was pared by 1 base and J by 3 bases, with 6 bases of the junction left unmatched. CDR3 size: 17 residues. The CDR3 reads CASSLVTGTGYTGELFF. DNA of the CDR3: TGTGCCAGCAGCTTAGTGACCGGGACAGGGTACACCGGGGAGCTGTTTTTT.

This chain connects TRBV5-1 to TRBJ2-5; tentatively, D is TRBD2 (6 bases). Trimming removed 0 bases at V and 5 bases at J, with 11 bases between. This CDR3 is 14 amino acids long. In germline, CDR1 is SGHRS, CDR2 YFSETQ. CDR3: CASSLERVGETQYF. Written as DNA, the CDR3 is TGCGCCAGCAGCTTGGAGCGGGTCGGGGAGACCCAGTACTTC.

DNA for the CDR3: TGTGCCAGCAGTGCGACCTACGAGCAGTACTTC. Encoded protein: CASSATYEQYF. The chain employs TRBV2 and TRBJ2-7; D uncertain. CDR1 and CDR2 (germline): SNHLY, FYNNEI. This CDR3 is 11 amino acids long. The V end lost 4 bases, the J end lost 2 bases, and 3 bases lay between the germline ends. Variable domain in full (rest from reference TRBV2 and TRBJ2-7): EPEVTQTPSHQVTQMGQEVILRCVPISNHLYFYWYRQILGQKVEFLVSFYNNEISEKSEIFDDQFSVERPDGSNFTLKIRSTKLEDSAMYFCASSATYEQYFGPGTRLTVT.

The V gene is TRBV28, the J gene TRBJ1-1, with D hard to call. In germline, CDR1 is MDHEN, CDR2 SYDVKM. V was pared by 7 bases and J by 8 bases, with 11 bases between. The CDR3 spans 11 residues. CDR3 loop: CASIGNAEAFF. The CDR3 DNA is TGTGCCAGCATCGGGAACGCGGAAGCTTTCTTT.

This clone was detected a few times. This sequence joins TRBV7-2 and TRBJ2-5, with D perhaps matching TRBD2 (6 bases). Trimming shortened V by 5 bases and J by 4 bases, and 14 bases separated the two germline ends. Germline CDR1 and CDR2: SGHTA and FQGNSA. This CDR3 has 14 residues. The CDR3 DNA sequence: TGTGCCAGCAGCGGAGGGGTCGGCGGAGAGACCCAGTACTTC. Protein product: CASSGGVGGETQYF.

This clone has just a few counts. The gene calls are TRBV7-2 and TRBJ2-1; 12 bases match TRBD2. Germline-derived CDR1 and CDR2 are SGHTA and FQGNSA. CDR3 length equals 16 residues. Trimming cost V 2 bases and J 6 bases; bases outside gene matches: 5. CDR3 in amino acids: CASSLWASGGANEQFF. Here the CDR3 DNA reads TGTGCCAGCAGCTTATGGGCTAGCGGGGGGGCCAATGAGCAGTTCTTC.

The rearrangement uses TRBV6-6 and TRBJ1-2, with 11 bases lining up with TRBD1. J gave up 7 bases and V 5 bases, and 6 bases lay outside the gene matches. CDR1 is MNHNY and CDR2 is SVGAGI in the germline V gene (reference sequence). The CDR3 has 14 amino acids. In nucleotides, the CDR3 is TGTGCCAGCAGTCAAGGACAGGGGGCGGGTGGCTACACCTTC. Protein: CASSQGQGAGGYTF.

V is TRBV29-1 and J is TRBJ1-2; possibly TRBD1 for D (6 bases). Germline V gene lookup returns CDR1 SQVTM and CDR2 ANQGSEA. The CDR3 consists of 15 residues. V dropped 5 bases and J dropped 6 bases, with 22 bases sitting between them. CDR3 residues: CSVQAGADYWNGYTF. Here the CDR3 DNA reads TGCAGCGTTCAGGCAGGGGCGGATTATTGGAATGGCTACACCTTC.

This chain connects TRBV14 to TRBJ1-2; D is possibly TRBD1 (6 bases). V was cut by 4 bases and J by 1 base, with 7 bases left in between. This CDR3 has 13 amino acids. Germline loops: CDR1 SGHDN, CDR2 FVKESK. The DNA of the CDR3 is TGTGCCAGCAGCCTGGACAGTAACTATGGCTACACCTTC. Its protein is CASSLDSNYGYTF.

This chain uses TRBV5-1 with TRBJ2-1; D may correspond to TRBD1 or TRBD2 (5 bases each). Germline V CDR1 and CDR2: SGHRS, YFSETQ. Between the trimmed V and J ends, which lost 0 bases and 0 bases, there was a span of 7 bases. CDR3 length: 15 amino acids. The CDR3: CASSLEGTSYNEQFF. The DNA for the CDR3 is TGCGCCAGCAGCTTGGAAGGGACCTCCTACAATGAGCAGTTCTTC.

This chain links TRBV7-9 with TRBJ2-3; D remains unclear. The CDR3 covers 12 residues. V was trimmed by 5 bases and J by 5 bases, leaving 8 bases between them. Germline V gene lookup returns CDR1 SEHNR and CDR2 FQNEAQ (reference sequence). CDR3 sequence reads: CASSVDVDTQYF. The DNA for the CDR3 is TGTGCCAGCAGCGTGGACGTAGATACGCAGTATTTT.

The chain's CDR3 is CAAGFGETQYF. The CDR3 DNA reads TGTGCAGCCGGGTTCGGAGAGACCCAGTACTTC. The rearrangement joins TRBV7-2 to TRBJ2-5, with D unclear. This CDR3 comprises 11 residues. Germline V gene lookup returns CDR1 SGHTA and CDR2 FQGNSA. Full variable domain (missing parts from reference TRBV7-2 and TRBJ2-5): GAGVSQSPSNKVTEKGKDVELRCDPISGHTALYWYRQSLGQGLEFLIYFQGNSAPDKSGLPSDRFSAERTGGSVSTLTIQRTQQEDSAVYLCAAGFGETQYFGPGTRLLVL.

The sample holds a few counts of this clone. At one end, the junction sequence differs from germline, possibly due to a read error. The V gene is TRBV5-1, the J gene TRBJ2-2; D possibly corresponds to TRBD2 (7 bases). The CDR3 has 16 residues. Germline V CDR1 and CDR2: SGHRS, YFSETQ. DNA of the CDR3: TGCGCCAGCAGCTTGGAACAGGGAGGGAACGCCGGGGAGCTGTTTTTT. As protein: CASSLEQGGNAGELFF.